Below, 17 T cell receptor beta chains from the same sample are listed, as sequenced in a study of T-cell reconstitution after alpha-beta-depleted transplantation in children. Molecular barcoding with unique molecular identifiers was used for the TCRbeta library. TCRdb used MiXCR to reprocess the PCR reads, holding one entry per CDR3 protein. The table records 300,000 to 350,000 distinct CDR3 sequences, 23% of them present only once. The sample here was PBMCs, mostly from graft donor cells, taken 180 days after TCRalphabeta/CD19-depleted stem cell transplant. These receptors all come from a male patient between 10 and 17 years old who had a stem cell transplant for acute lymphoblastic leukemia, so the T cells may come from the graft donor.

This clonotype was seen a handful of times. The V gene is TRBV7-2, the J gene TRBJ2-5, with 9 bases aligning to TRBD1. CDR3 length equals 15 residues. CDR1 is SGHTA and CDR2 is FQGNSA in the germline V gene. V was clipped by 0 bases and J by 5 bases; unmatched bases: 4. The CDR3 DNA follows: TGTGCCAGCAGCTTAGCACAGGGGGCATTCGAGACCCAGTACTTC. Translated, it gives CASSLAQGAFETQYF.

This clonotype appeared a few times. The genes are TRBV7-3 and TRBJ2-5; 7 nucleotides agree with TRBD2. Germline lookup yields CDR1 SGHTA and CDR2 FQGTGA. Trimming at V came to 4 bases and at J to 9 bases, leaving 8 bases not matched to a gene. The CDR3 runs 13 residues. The CDR3 nucleotides read TGTGCCAGCAGCTCTAGCGGTCCTGGGGCCCAGTACTTC. As protein: CASSSSGPGAQYF.

CDR3 in amino acids: CASSKEGGTSIFSTDTQYF. CDR3 in DNA: TGTGCCAGCAGCAAAGAGGGAGGCACTAGCATTTTTTCCACAGATACGCAGTATTTT. The chain links TRBV21-1 to TRBJ2-3; the table calls TRBD2, which could not be checked here. TRBV21-1 is a pseudogene. The CDR3 length is 19 residues.

The V and J genes are TRBV5-1 and TRBJ1-1, with D unresolved. CDR1 and CDR2 (germline): SGHRS, YFSETQ. V dropped 0 bases and J dropped 1 base, with 7 bases sitting between them. The CDR3 spans 14 residues. CDR3 sequence: CASSLGPPNTEAFF. CDR3 nucleotide sequence: TGCGCCAGCAGCTTGGGGCCGCCGAACACTGAAGCTTTCTTT.

CDR3 coding DNA: TGTGCCAGCAGCCAGGGATTGATGAATGAGCAGTTCTTC. Translated: CASSQGLMNEQFF. The chain has TRBV3-1 and TRBJ2-1, with no clear D. The CDR3 runs to 13 residues. The V gene's germline CDR1 is LGHDT and CDR2 YNNKEL (reference sequence). V was pared by 3 bases and J by 7 bases, with 10 bases between.

The sample holds a few counts of this clonotype. The chain uses TRBV4-2 and TRBJ2-7; the D gene is possibly TRBD1 (5 bases). The V gene's germline CDR1 is LGHNA and CDR2 YNFKEQ. The CDR3 is made up of 15 amino acids. Between the trimmed V and J ends, which lost 4 bases and 2 bases, there was a span of 15 bases. The CDR3 DNA sequence: TGTGCCAGCAGCCTTACAGGAGACCCCCCCTACGAGCAGTACTTC. Protein sequence: CASSLTGDPPYEQYF.

This clonotype was seen a handful of times. The chain links TRBV7-6 to TRBJ2-1; unclear D gene. V was trimmed by 2 bases and J by 3 bases, leaving 14 bases between them. The CDR3 loop spans 16 amino acids. From germline, CDR1 is SGHVS and CDR2 FNYEAQ. In DNA form, the CDR3 reads TGTGCCAGCAGCTTATTCACTACTCATTTCTACAATGAGCAGTTCTTC. Its protein product is CASSLFTTHFYNEQFF.

The genes are TRBV6-5 and TRBJ1-1, with D possibly being TRBD1 (6 bases). V was clipped by 2 bases and J by 5 bases, with 12 bases between them. This CDR3 has 14 residues. CDR1 MNHEY and CDR2 SVGAGI come from the germline V gene. The CDR3 DNA follows: TGTGCCAGCAGTTACCCCAGAGGGGGGACTGAAGCTTTCTTT. Translation: CASSYPRGGTEAFF.

The chain joins TRBV2 to TRBJ2-2; D possibly uses TRBD1 or TRBD2 (5 bases each). Trimming took off 8 bases at V and 8 bases at J, with 24 bases between the two ends. CDR1 and CDR2 (germline): SNHLY, FYNNEI. The CDR3 extends over 16 amino acids. CDR3 amino acids: CASPRGILSTPGELFF. The CDR3 nucleotides read TGTGCCAGCCCCCGGGGCATTCTCAGTACACCGGGGGAGCTGTTTTTT.

The rearrangement uses TRBV15 and TRBJ2-7, with a possible D match to TRBD1 (5 bases). The ends were cut back, 5 bases at V and 9 bases at J, with 20 bases in the middle. There are 14 residues in the CDR3. Germline V gene sequence: CDR1 LNHNV, CDR2 YYDKDF (reference sequence). The CDR3 spells CATSERTSLRVQYF. The CDR3 nucleotides are TGTGCCACCAGCGAGAGGACAAGCCTACGAGTGCAGTACTTC.

This clonotype has just one count. The junction shows a germline mismatch at one end, possibly a read error. The chain couples TRBV5-4 to TRBJ2-2; tentative D call: TRBD1 (6 bases). There are 16 residues in the CDR3. Germline assignment: CDR1 SGHNT and CDR2 YYREEE (reference sequence). The CDR3 DNA is TGTGCCAGCAGCTTGGCCTTCGGGACAAGGTTTGGGGAGCTGCTTTTT. This codes for CASSLAFGTRFGELLF.

The chain uses TRBV20-1 and TRBJ2-3; 11 nucleotides align to TRBD2. There are 16 residues in the CDR3. CDR1 DFQATT and CDR2 SNEGSKA come from the germline V gene (reference sequence). Losses at the gene ends were 6 bases for V and 4 bases for J; bases not matched to a gene: 12. The CDR3 spells CSASRSGRAGADTQYF. CDR3 coding DNA: TGCAGTGCATCTCGTAGCGGGAGGGCCGGAGCAGATACGCAGTATTTT.

The CDR3 region has the DNA TGTGCCAGCAGCTTGACGAGTGAGCAGTTCTTC. Residues: CASSLTSEQFF. The chain has TRBV5-6 and TRBJ2-1; no reliable D call. The CDR3 spans 11 residues. In germline, CDR1 is SGHDT, CDR2 YYEEEE. V lost 1 base and J 9 bases, leaving 5 bases between the germline ends.

The J gene is TRBJ1-2, the V gene TRBV12-3 or TRBV12-4; possibly TRBD1 for D (6 bases). V lost 6 bases and J lost 1, with 12 bases in between. The CDR3 consists of 14 residues. CDR3 DNA: TGTGCCAGCAGATCCAGGGGTTTTAACTATGGCTACACCTTC. Protein: CASRSRGFNYGYTF.

This clonotype was detected only a few times. The J gene is TRBJ2-7, the V gene TRBV21-1. TRBV21-1 is termed a pseudogene. The CDR3 has 14 amino acids. CDR3 nucleotide sequence: TGTGCCAGCAGCAGAACAGAGTATTTCTACGAGCAGTACTTC. Its translation: CASSRTEYFYEQYF.

This clonotype was seen only a few times. V is TRBV29-1 and J is TRBJ2-1; D is uncertain. Between the trimmed V and J ends, which lost 1 base and 9 bases, there was a span of 16 bases. Germline CDR1 reads SQVTM; CDR2 reads ANQGSEA. The CDR3 consists of 14 residues. The CDR3 reads CSVEGRTRRFEQFF. DNA for the CDR3: TGCAGCGTTGAAGGACGCACTCGAAGGTTTGAGCAGTTCTTC.

This chain uses TRBV12-3 or TRBV12-4 with TRBJ2-1; 9 nucleotides align to TRBD1. The CDR3 spans 15 residues. V shed 5 bases and J 2 bases; nucleotides not matched to a gene: 4. In DNA, the CDR3 is TGTGCCAGCAGTCCGGACAGGGGCCCCTACAATGAGCAGTTCTTC. Its protein is CASSPDRGPYNEQFF.